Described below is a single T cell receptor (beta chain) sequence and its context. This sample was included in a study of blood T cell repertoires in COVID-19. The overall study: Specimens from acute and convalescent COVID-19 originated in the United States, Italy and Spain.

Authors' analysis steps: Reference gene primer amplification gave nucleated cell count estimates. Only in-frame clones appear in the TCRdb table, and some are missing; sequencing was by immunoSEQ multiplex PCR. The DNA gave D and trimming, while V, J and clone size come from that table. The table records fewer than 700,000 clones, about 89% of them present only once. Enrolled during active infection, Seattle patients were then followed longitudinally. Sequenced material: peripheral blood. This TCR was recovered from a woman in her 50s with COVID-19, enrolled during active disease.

The CDR3 nucleotides read TGTGCCAGCAGCCCAGAACTCGGAGTGGATTCACCCCTCCACTTT. This encodes CASSPELGVDSPLHF. The chain couples TRBV14 to TRBJ1-6; no clear D. From germline, CDR1 is SGHDN and CDR2 FVKESK. The CDR3 extends over 15 amino acids. V gave up 4 bases and J gave up 8 bases, with 15 bases separating them.